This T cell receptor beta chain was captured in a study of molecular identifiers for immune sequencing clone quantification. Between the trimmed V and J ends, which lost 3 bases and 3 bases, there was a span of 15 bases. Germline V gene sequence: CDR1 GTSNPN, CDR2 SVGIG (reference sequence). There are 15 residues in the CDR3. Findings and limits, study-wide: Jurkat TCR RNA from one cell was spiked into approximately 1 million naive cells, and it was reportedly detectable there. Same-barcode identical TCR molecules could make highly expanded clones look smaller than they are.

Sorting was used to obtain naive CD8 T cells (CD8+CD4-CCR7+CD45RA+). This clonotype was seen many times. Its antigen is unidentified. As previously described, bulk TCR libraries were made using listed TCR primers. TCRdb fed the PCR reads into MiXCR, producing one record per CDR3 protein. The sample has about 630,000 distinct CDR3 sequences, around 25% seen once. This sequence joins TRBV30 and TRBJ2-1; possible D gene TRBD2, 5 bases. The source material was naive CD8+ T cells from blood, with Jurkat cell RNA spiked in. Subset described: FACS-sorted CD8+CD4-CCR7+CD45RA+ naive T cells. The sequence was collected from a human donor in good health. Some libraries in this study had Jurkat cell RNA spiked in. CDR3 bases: TGTGCCTGGAGCAAAGTCCTCCGGGACTACAATGAGCAGTTCTTC. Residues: CAWSKVLRDYNEQFF. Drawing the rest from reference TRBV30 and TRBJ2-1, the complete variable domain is SQTIHQWPATLVQPVGSPLSLECTVEGTSNPNLYWYRQAAGRGLQLLFYSVGIGQISSEVPQNLSASRPQDRQFILSSKKLLLSDSGFYLCAWSKVLRDYNEQFFGPGTRLTVL.